Shown below are 11 T cell receptor beta chains from a single sample sequenced in a study of T cell clonotyping in hematopoietic cell transplantation. Generated by immunoSEQ multiplex PCR, the TCRdb table keeps only in-frame clones and is missing some. The table records 550 to 650 clones, roughly 95% of them present only once. The starting material was PBMCs, obtained 180 days after allogeneic stem cell transplant. Receptor source: a male patient between 45 and 60 years old who had an allogeneic stem cell transplant from a related donor, so the T cells may come from the graft donor. Some clones in this sample may be carry-over from other donors' samples.

This chain connects TRBV19 to TRBJ2-7, with 11 bases aligning to TRBD2. The germline CDR1 and CDR2 sequences are LNHDA and SQIVND (reference sequence). J gave up 0 bases and V 6 bases, and 7 bases lay outside the gene matches. This CDR3 region has 16 residues. This CDR3 reads CASSLAGGRSSYEQYF. CDR3 in DNA: TGTGCCAGTAGCCTAGCGGGGGGACGGAGCTCCTACGAGCAGTACTTC.

The J gene is TRBJ2-3, the V gene TRBV29-1; D is perhaps TRBD1 or TRBD2 (6 bases each). The CDR3 has 12 amino acids. From germline, CDR1 is SQVTM and CDR2 ANQGSEA. CDR3 amino acids: CVYRGRTDTQYF. The CDR3 DNA sequence: TGCGTATACCGGGGGCGAACAGATACGCAGTATTTT.

The V and J genes are TRBV2 and TRBJ1-2; possible D gene TRBD1, 6 bases. Per germline, CDR1 SNHLY and CDR2 FYNNEI. Trimming pared 5 bases from V and 7 bases from J, leaving 14 bases between. The CDR3 length is 13 residues. DNA of the CDR3: TGTGCCAGCAGTAGCACAGGGAATAGTGGCTACACCTTC. It specifies CASSSTGNSGYTF.

The rearrangement uses TRBV19 and TRBJ2-2; 8 bases are a match to TRBD1. The CDR3 has 15 amino acids. Germline trimming cut 10 bases from V and 1 base from J; bases unmatched to any gene: 8. Germline V gene sequence: CDR1 LNHDA, CDR2 SQIVND (reference sequence). The CDR3 spells CATLDRGGNTGELFF. The DNA of the CDR3 is TGTGCCACTCTAGACAGGGGCGGGAACACCGGGGAGCTGTTTTTT.

The rearrangement links TRBV6-6 to TRBJ2-7; D remains ambiguous. This CDR3 region has 12 residues. Germline CDR1 reads MNHNY; CDR2 reads SVGAGI (reference sequence). V lost 6 bases and J 3 bases, leaving 9 bases between the germline ends. The CDR3 region is CASSRPGYEQYF. In nucleotides, the CDR3 is TGTGCCAGCAGCAGACCCGGCTACGAGCAGTACTTC.

As DNA, the CDR3 is TGTGCCAGCTCCCCCATAGAGGGGCTTGGCGGCTACACCTTC. It codes for CASSPIEGLGGYTF. The rearrangement links TRBV18 to TRBJ1-2; possibly TRBD1 for D (5 bases). The CDR3 covers 14 residues. The germline V gene has CDR1 KGHSH and CDR2 LQKENI. Trimming left V 6 bases short and J 8 bases short, with 19 bases between.

This chain links TRBV7-9 with TRBJ2-1, with 9 nucleotides matching TRBD2. CDR3 length equals 15 residues. V lost 5 bases and J lost 4; bases outside the gene matches: 6. Germline V gene lookup returns CDR1 SEHNR and CDR2 FQNEAQ (reference sequence). The CDR3 sequence is CASSPGLAIYNEQFF. Here the CDR3 DNA reads TGTGCCAGCAGCCCCGGACTAGCGATTTACAATGAGCAGTTCTTC.

V usage is TRBV18 and J usage is TRBJ2-7; 12 positions match TRBD1. V was clipped by 3 bases and J by 6 bases; unmatched bases: 3. CDR3 length: 14 amino acids. Germline CDR1 reads KGHSH; CDR2 reads LQKENI. Here the CDR3 reads CASSPGQGAREQYF. The CDR3 nucleotides read TGTGCCAGCTCACCGGGACAGGGGGCCCGCGAGCAGTACTTC.

The rearrangement links TRBV7-2 to TRBJ1-5; D perhaps matches TRBD1 (6 bases). V was clipped by 5 bases and J by 4 bases, with 9 bases between them. The CDR3 consists of 13 residues. Germline-derived CDR1 and CDR2 are SGHTA and FQGNSA. CDR3 DNA: TGTGCCAGCAGCCCGGACAGAAATCAGCCCCAGCATTTT. This gives the protein CASSPDRNQPQHF.

This chain joins TRBV19 and TRBJ2-2; tentatively, D is TRBD2 (6 bases). The germline CDR1 and CDR2 sequences are LNHDA and SQIVND (reference sequence). Trimming cost V 1 base and J 14 bases, with 20 bases left between them. CDR3 length: 15 residues. This chain's CDR3 is CASSIGGPPWGGLFF. The DNA of the CDR3 is TGTGCCAGTAGTATAGGAGGCCCGCCGTGGGGAGGACTGTTTTTT.

This clone was detected once. In DNA form, the CDR3 reads TGTGCCAGCTCACCGCGACAGGGGCGATCCAATTCACCCCTCCACTTT. Encoded protein: CASSPRQGRSNSPLHF. The chain employs TRBV18 and TRBJ1-6, with 8 bases identical to TRBD1. The V gene end was trimmed by 3 bases and the J gene end by 7 bases; junction bases not matched to a gene: 8. The CDR3 totals 16 residues. Germline V gene sequence: CDR1 KGHSH, CDR2 LQKENI.